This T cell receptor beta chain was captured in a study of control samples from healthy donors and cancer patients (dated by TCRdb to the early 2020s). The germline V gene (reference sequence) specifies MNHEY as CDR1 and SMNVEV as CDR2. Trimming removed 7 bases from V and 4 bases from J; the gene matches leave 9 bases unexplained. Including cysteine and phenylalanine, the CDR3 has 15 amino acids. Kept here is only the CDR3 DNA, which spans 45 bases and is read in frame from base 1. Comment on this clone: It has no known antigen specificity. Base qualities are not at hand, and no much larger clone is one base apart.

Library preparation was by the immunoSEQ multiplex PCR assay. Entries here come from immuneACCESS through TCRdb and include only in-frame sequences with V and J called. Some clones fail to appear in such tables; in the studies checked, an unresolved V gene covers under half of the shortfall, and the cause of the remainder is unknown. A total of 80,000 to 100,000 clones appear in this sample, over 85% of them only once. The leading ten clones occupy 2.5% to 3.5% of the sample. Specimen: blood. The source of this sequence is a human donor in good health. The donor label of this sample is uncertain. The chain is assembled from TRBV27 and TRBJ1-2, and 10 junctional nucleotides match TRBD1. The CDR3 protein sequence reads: CASKPGQGNFYGYTF. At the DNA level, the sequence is TGTGCCAGCAAACCGGGACAGGGGAACTTCTATGGCTACACCTTC.